The rows below give T cell receptor beta chains drawn from one sample of a study of regulatory T cells in long-lasting Graves disease. TCRdb itself ran the multiplex PCR reads through MiXCR, one entry per CDR3 protein. Here the sample spans about 420,000 distinct CDR3 sequences, around 17% being singletons. These sequences were also reported in another study, on T cells in Graves' hyperthyroidism and ophthalmopathy.

This material consisted of peripheral blood mononuclear cells (PBMCs), taken at new diagnosis, from a patient treated with antithyroid drugs. Receptor source: a woman under 30 with Graves disease. Each CDR3 is given with its conserved first and last residue. Fields, in order: D gene, J gene, V gene, clone size, CDR3 protein, CDR3 DNA. A D gene is named only where the DNA matches it firmly. Clone size is shown for a subset of rows, as once, few, many or a class of expanded clone.

>NA|TRBJ2-7|TRBV28|NA
CASSLRKRGEQYF
TGTGCCAGCAGTTTACGCAAGAGGGGGGAGCAGTACTTC
>TRBD1|TRBJ1-5|TRBV28|many
CASRPGQGGNRPQHF
TGTGCCAGCAGGCCGGGACAGGGGGGTAATCGGCCCCAGCATTTT
>NA|TRBJ2-2|TRBV5-5|NA
CASLLLDVTGELFF
TGTGCCAGCCTCCTTCTGGACGTCACCGGGGAGCTGTTTTTT
>NA|TRBJ2-1|TRBV11-2|many
CASSLTRDNEQFF
TGTGCCAGCAGCCTGACCCGAGACAATGAGCAGTTCTTC
>NA|TRBJ2-3|TRBV12-3/TRBV12-4|few
CASRTSAGDTQYF
TGTGCCAGCAGGACTTCCGCCGGGGATACGCAGTATTTT
>NA|TRBJ2-7|TRBV27|many
CASSLASIDEQYF
TGTGCCAGCAGTTTAGCTAGCATAGACGAGCAGTACTTC
>TRBD2|TRBJ2-1|TRBV7-2|many
CASSLGRSNEQFF
TGTGCCAGCAGCCTCGGGAGGTCCAATGAGCAGTTCTTC
>TRBD2|TRBJ2-5|TRBV10-3|many
CAISGEGTSGLKETQYF
TGTGCCATCAGTGGGGAAGGGACTAGCGGTCTAAAAGAGACCCAGTACTTC
>NA|TRBJ2-5|TRBV5-5|NA
CASSFVGARDQETQYF
TGTGCCAGCAGCTTTGTTGGAGCCCGGGATCAAGAGACCCAGTACTTC
>NA|TRBJ1-4|TRBV7-8|NA
CASSQDSLGEKLFF
TGTGCCAGCAGCCAAGACAGCTTGGGTGAAAAACTGTTTTTT
>NA|TRBJ2-5|TRBV3-1|NA
CASSQDINTLLGETQYF
TGTGCCAGCAGCCAAGATATCAATACGCTCTTGGGGGAGACCCAGTACTTC
>NA|TRBJ2-3|TRBV3-1|many
CASSQDQGSDTQYF
TGTGCCAGCAGCCAAGATCAGGGTTCAGATACGCAGTATTTT
>TRBD1|TRBJ2-7|TRBV7-2|many
CASSSSDRVKEQYF
TGTGCCAGCAGCTCCTCAGACAGGGTCAAAGAGCAGTACTTC
>TRBD1|TRBJ2-7|TRBV9|many
CASSEGQGMLYEQYF
TGTGCCAGCAGCGAGGGACAGGGGATGTTATACGAGCAGTACTTC
>TRBD2|TRBJ2-1|TRBV20-1|NA
CSVTSGRRTYEQFF
TGCAGTGTTACAAGCGGGAGGAGGACCTACGAGCAGTTCTTC
>TRBD2|TRBJ2-5|TRBV6-1|few
CASSGTSGRPQETQYF
TGTGCCAGCAGCGGGACTAGCGGGAGGCCCCAAGAGACCCAGTACTTC
>TRBD2|TRBJ2-1|TRBV20-1|many
CSASRRLAGGPSSYNEQFF
TGCAGTGCTAGTCGACGACTAGCGGGAGGGCCGAGCTCCTACAATGAGCAGTTCTTC
>TRBD2|TRBJ2-5|TRBV29-1|few
CSVEVGAGGTETQYF
TGCAGCGTTGAAGTGGGTGCGGGGGGAACTGAGACCCAGTACTTC
>NA|TRBJ1-5|TRBV20-1|many
CSAIGQNYQPQHF
TGCAGTGCGATAGGGCAGAATTATCAGCCCCAGCATTTT
>NA|TRBJ2-7|TRBV15|NA
CATSRAGGAYKQYF
TGTGCCACCAGCAGAGCTGGGGGAGCCTACAAGCAGTACTTC
>NA|TRBJ1-1|TRBV4-1|NA
CASSQLLGENTEAFF
TGCGCCAGCAGCCAATTGTTAGGGGAGAACACTGAAGCTTTCTTT
>TRBD2|TRBJ2-7|TRBV7-8|NA
CASSFLQLANSYEQYF
TGTGCCAGCAGCTTCCTTCAACTAGCGAACTCCTACGAGCAGTACTTC
>NA|TRBJ2-5|TRBV13|few
CASSNRVLKETQYF
TGTGCCAGCAGCAACAGGGTTTTGAAGGAGACCCAGTACTTC
>NA|TRBJ2-5|TRBV2|few
CASSEDRVETQYF
TGTGCCAGCAGTGAAGACAGGGTGGAGACCCAGTACTTC
>TRBD2|TRBJ2-1|TRBV14|few
CASGPGGSGRMAVYNEQFF
TGTGCCAGCGGTCCCGGAGGGAGCGGGAGAATGGCGGTGTACAATGAGCAGTTCTTC
>NA|TRBJ2-7|TRBV2|many
CASRDTYYEQYF
TGTGCCAGCAGGGACACTTACTACGAGCAGTACTTC
>NA|TRBJ2-1|TRBV29-1|NA
CSVESWSSYNELFF
TGCAGCGTTGAATCTTGGAGCTCCTACAATGAGCTGTTCTTC
>NA|TRBJ2-6|TRBV10-3|few
CAINPGQGANVLTF
TGTGCCATCAATCCTGGGCAGGGGGCCAACGTCCTGACTTTC
>NA|TRBJ1-2|TRBV12-3/TRBV12-4|many
CASSLTQDSQNYGYTF
TGTGCCAGCAGTTTAACTCAGGACAGCCAAAACTATGGCTACACCTTC
>NA|TRBJ2-3|TRBV28|many
CASSLIGSHTDTQYF
TGTGCCAGCAGTTTAATAGGGTCACACACAGATACGCAGTATTTT
>TRBD2|TRBJ2-7|TRBV27|many
CASSFGLAGEAPYEQYF
TGTGCCAGCAGTTTCGGACTAGCGGGAGAGGCCCCCTACGAGCAGTACTTC
>NA|TRBJ2-7|TRBV18|NA
CASSAGASEQYF
TGTGCCAGCTCAGCAGGGGCCTCCGAGCAGTACTTC
>TRBD2|TRBJ2-5|TRBV14|NA
CASGKTSGLQGTQYF
TGTGCCAGCGGAAAGACTAGCGGCCTCCAAGGGACCCAGTACTTC
>NA|TRBJ2-3|TRBV5-1|many
CASSLAAESTDTQYF
TGCGCCAGCAGCTTGGCAGCGGAAAGCACAGATACGCAGTATTTT
>NA|TRBJ1-1|TRBV18|few
CASSPPGLRTEAFF
TGTGCCAGCTCACCACCGGGGCTCCGCACTGAAGCTTTCTTT
>NA|TRBJ2-6|TRBV7-9|many
CASSPRLGANVLTF
TGTGCCAGCAGCCCCCGACTTGGGGCCAACGTCCTGACTTTC
>NA|TRBJ1-1|TRBV28|many
CASSLQGEAFF
TGTGCCAGCAGTTTACAGGGGGAAGCTTTCTTT
>NA|TRBJ2-1|TRBV11-2|many
CASSLGSKSYNEQFF
TGTGCCAGCAGCTTAGGGAGCAAATCCTACAATGAGCAGTTCTTC
>NA|TRBJ2-7|TRBV3-1|few
CASMYQGGSYEQYF
TGTGCCAGCATGTATCAAGGGGGCTCCTACGAGCAGTACTTC
>NA|TRBJ2-1|TRBV25-1|NA
CASRGTGPSYNEQFF
TGTGCCAGCAGGGGCACAGGGCCCTCCTACAATGAGCAGTTCTTC
>NA|TRBJ2-7|TRBV20-1|many
CSASSVSYEQYF
TGCAGTGCTAGTTCGGTCTCCTACGAGCAGTACTTC
>NA|TRBJ1-1|TRBV30|many
CAWTEQPNTEAFF
TGTGCCTGGACAGAGCAACCGAACACTGAAGCTTTCTTT
>NA|TRBJ1-5|TRBV7-8|NA
CASSPDIGSNQPQHF
TGTGCCAGCAGCCCGGACATTGGTAGCAATCAGCCCCAGCATTTT
>NA|TRBJ2-7|TRBV10-2|few
CASSEHDENSYEQYF
TGCGCCAGCAGTGAGCACGACGAAAACTCCTACGAGCAGTACTTC
>TRBD2|TRBJ2-7|TRBV30|many
CAWSVLAGGRLSYF
TGTGCCTGGAGTGTACTAGCGGGAGGTCGGTTGTCGTACTTC
>NA|TRBJ2-7|TRBV6-2/TRBV6-3|many
CASSLAPSYEQYF
TGTGCCAGCAGTCTGGCCCCCTCCTACGAGCAGTACTTC
>NA|TRBJ2-7|TRBV12-3/TRBV12-4|few
CASSYRVEAYEQYF
TGTGCCAGCAGTTACAGGGTTGAGGCCTACGAGCAGTACTTC
>TRBD2|TRBJ2-7|TRBV7-2|many
CASSSKTSGSNEQYF
TGTGCCAGCAGCTCCAAGACTAGCGGGAGTAACGAGCAGTACTTC
>NA|TRBJ2-3|TRBV7-9|few
CASSFGVGGTDTQYF
TGTGCCAGCAGCTTCGGGGTGGGAGGCACAGATACGCAGTATTTT
>TRBD1|TRBJ1-4|TRBV27|NA
CASSSRDRAPRNEKLFF
TGTGCCAGCAGTTCTCGGGACAGGGCTCCACGGAATGAAAAACTGTTTTTT